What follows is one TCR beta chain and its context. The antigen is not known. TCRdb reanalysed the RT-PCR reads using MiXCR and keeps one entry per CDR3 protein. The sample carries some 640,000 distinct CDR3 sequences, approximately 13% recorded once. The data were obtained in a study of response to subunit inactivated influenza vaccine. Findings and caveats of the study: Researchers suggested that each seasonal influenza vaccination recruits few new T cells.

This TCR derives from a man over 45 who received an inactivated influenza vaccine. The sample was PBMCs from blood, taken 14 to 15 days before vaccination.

For the CDR3, the DNA is TGTGCCTGGAGTGTGGGTGGGCCGACGAAGCAGTACTTC. It yields the protein CAWSVGGPTKQYF. The genes are TRBV30 and TRBJ2-7; D gene unclear. The CDR3 runs 13 residues. V dropped 0 bases and J dropped 8 bases, with 14 bases sitting between them. CDR1 is GTSNPN, CDR2 SVGIG, per germline (reference sequence).